Below, one T cell receptor (beta chain) is given with its context. What it binds is unknown. The CDR3 spans 12 residues. Trimming took off 5 bases at V and 10 bases at J, with 13 bases between the two ends. The germline V gene has CDR1 SEHNR and CDR2 FQNEAQ (reference sequence). The data derive from a study of cytomegalovirus exposure and HLA in healthy donors. The PCR ran on 60 Vbeta and 13 Jbeta primers. Libraries were prepared by immunoSEQ multiplex PCR; TCRdb keeps only in-frame clonotypes and omits some of them. The sample comprises some 120,000 clones, approximately 75% of which are singletons, and roughly 3% rests with the top ten. General observations from the study: A later analysis linked a missense DCLRE1C variant to TCR beta V- and J-gene trimming. The investigators catalogued 150 to 200 TCR beta chains as cytomegalovirus-associated. The authors reported that TCR beta sequences could predict HLA-A and HLA-B alleles. These predictions were accurate for most subjects in the first cohort.

This sequence joins TRBV7-9 and TRBJ2-3; a weak D match, TRBD2 (6 bases). The receptor was isolated from a woman aged 50 to 60 in good health and CMV-seronegative. Sequencing was carried out using PBMCs. CDR3 bases: TGTGCCAGCAGCAATAGCGGCGGGGCGCAGTATTTT. This gives the protein CASSNSGGAQYF.